The entry that follows covers one T cell receptor beta chain sequence. Researchers took RNA transcripts and amplified the TCR beta CDR3 regions from them. The TCR CDR3 first-round RT-PCR relied on the HTBI primer set. MiXCR, applied by TCRdb to the multiplex PCR reads, yields one record per CDR3 protein. The sample consists of some 300,000 distinct CDR3 sequences, around a fifth of them appearing once. In the ophthalmopathy cohort, Clinical Activity Score was at least 3, NOSPECS grade at least 4, and duration under 3 months. The source of the sample is a study of T cells in Graves' hyperthyroidism and ophthalmopathy. On the study more broadly: The blood sample was taken at first diagnosis, before treatment began.

This CDR3 spans 12 amino acids. V was cut by 2 bases and J by 4 bases, with 2 bases left in between. CDR1 is MNHEY and CDR2 is SMNVEV in the germline V gene (reference sequence). V usage is TRBV27 and J usage is TRBJ2-2; D call uncertain. This sequence originates from a man between 45 and 60 years old with Graves' ophthalmopathy. The sample was blood. DNA for the CDR3: TGTGCCAGCAGTTTAGCCACCGGGGAGCTGTTTTTT. It is translated as CASSLATGELFF.